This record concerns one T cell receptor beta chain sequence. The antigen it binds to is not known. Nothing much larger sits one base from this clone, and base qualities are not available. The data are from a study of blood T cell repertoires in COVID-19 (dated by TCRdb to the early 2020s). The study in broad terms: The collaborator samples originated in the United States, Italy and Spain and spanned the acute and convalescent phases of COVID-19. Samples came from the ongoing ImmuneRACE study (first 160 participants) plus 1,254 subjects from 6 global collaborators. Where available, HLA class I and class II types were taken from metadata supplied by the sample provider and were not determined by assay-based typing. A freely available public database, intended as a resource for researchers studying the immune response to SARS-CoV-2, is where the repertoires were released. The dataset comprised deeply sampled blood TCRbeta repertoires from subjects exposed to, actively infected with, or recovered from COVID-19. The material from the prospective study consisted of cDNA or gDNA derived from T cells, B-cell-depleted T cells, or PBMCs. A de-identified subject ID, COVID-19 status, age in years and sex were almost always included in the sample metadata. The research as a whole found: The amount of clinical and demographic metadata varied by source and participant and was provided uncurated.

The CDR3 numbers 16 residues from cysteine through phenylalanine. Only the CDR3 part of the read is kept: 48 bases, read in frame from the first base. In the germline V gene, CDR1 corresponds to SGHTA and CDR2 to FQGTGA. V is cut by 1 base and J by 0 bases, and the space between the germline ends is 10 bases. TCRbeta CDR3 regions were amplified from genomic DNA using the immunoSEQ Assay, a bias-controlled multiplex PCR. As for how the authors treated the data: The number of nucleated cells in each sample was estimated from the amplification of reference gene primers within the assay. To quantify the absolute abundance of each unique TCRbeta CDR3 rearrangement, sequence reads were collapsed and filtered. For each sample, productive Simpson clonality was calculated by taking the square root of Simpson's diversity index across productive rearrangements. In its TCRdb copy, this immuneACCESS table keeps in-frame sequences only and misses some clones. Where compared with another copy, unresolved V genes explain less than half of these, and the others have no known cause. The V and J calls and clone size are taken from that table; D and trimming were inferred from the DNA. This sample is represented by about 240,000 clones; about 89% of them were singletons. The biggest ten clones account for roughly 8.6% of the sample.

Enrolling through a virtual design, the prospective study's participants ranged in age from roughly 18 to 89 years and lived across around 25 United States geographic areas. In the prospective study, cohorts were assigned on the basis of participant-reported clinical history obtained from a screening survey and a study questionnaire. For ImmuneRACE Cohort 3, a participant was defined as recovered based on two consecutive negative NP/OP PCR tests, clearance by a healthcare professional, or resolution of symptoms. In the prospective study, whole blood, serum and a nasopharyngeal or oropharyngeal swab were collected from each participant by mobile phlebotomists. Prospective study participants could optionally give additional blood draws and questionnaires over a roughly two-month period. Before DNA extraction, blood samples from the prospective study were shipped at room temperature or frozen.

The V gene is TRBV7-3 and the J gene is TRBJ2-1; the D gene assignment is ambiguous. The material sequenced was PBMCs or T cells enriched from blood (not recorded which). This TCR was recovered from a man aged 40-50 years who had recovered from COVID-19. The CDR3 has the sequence CASSLMARSSYNEQFF. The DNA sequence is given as TGTGCCAGCAGCTTAATGGCGCGGAGCTCCTACAATGAGCAGTTCTTC.